Described below is a single TCR beta chain sequence and its context. The second PCR ran about 6 to 11 cycles with a sample-barcoded 5' primer and J-beta primers. MiXCR was run by TCRdb on the 5' RACE reads, yielding one entry per CDR3 protein. The sample has more than 800,000 distinct CDR3 sequences; around 30% are singletons. This specimen comes from a study of blood T cells in healthy people across ages. Sample donors were healthy Caucasian individuals that came from Russia, aged 6 to 90. CDR1 is SEHNR and CDR2 is FQNEAQ in the germline V gene (reference sequence). CDR3 length equals 13 residues. V lost 7 bases and J lost 4, with 13 bases in between.

The rearrangement links TRBV7-9 to TRBJ1-1; TRBD1 is a possible D gene (6 bases). This clonotype originated in an elderly woman in good health. The specimen was blood. This CDR3 reads CASTEGGFTEAFF. CDR3 nucleotides: TGTGCCAGCACCGAAGGGGGGTTCACTGAAGCTTTCTTT.